What follows is one T cell receptor (beta chain) and its context. RNA, at about 0.45 to 1 ug, was reverse transcribed with random hexamers. TCRdb analysed the immunoSEQ multiplex PCR reads with MiXCR anew, one entry per CDR3 protein. The sample has some 58,000 distinct CDR3 sequences; just under 95% are singletons. CDR1 MNHEY and CDR2 SMNVEV come from the germline V gene (reference sequence). V lost 5 bases and J lost 7, with 11 bases in between. The CDR3 length is 12 residues. This specimen belongs to a study of CD8 T cells in Susac syndrome. Whole-study context: Patients with Susac syndrome were therapy-naive, taking corticosteroids, with some also receiving intravenous immunoglobulin, or taking intravenous immunoglobulin alone at the time their blood was drawn.

V is TRBV27 and J is TRBJ1-1, with D perhaps matching TRBD1 (6 bases). This receptor was taken from a human donor with Susac syndrome. What was sequenced was CD8+ T cells from PBMCs. The CDR3: CASSTGSLEAFF. In nucleotides, the CDR3 is TGTGCCAGCAGTACAGGGAGCCTTGAAGCTTTCTTT.